This TCR beta chain appears in the sequencing data of a study of cytomegalovirus exposure and HLA in healthy donors. Study information: An early release of data contained approximately 80 million unique TCRs, which came from HLA-typed donors.

PCR was performed using 60 Vbeta and 13 Jbeta primers. Sequencing was performed with immunoSEQ multiplex PCR; in TCRdb, only in-frame clones are kept and a portion is missing. The sample includes some 120,000 clones, roughly 69% of them seen just once. V dropped 1 base and J dropped 5 bases, with 12 bases sitting between them. Germline assignment: CDR1 SEHNR and CDR2 FQNEAQ (reference sequence). The length of the CDR3 is 15 residues. Study-wide points: Highest at DRB1 and lowest at HLA-C, TCR association rates differed among HLA loci in a later analysis.

This clone was seen just once. No antigen is known for it. This TCR was recovered from a woman in her 40s in good health and CMV-seropositive. Material: PBMCs. The chain combines TRBV7-9 with TRBJ2-1; D is unclear. CDR3 DNA: TGTGCCAGCAGCTTAGGAAGGCCAACTAACAATGAGCAGTTCTTC. Amino acids: CASSLGRPTNNEQFF.